The following is a T cell receptor beta chain sequence with its context. V lost 1 base to trimming and J lost 5 bases, with 14 bases between them. The CDR3 is made up of 15 amino acids. CDR1 SGHVS and CDR2 FQNEAQ come from the germline V gene. Only in-frame clones appear in the TCRdb table, and some are missing; sequencing was by immunoSEQ multiplex PCR. The repertoire holds about 100,000 clones, with just under 95% as singletons. The data were taken from a study of T cell changes during pregnancy in multiple sclerosis. This chain links TRBV7-8 with TRBJ1-1; perhaps TRBD1 as D (5 bases). The sequencing here drew on peripheral blood, taken in the third trimester of pregnancy. This clonotype was sampled from a female donor in good health, enrolled as a control in a pregnancy study. CDR3 sequence reads: CASSLEGRPGTEAFF. CDR3 sequence (DNA): TGTGCCAGCAGCTTAGAGGGGCGGCCAGGTACTGAAGCTTTCTTT.